This TCR beta chain was observed in a study of blood T cell repertoires in COVID-19. TCRdb's table, derived via immunoSEQ multiplex PCR, lists solely in-frame clones and lacks some. The sample holds more than 150,000 clones; 75% to 85% are singletons and the top ten take 12%. The germline gives CDR1 MGHRA, CDR2 YSYEKL. Trimming at V came to 4 bases and at J to 4 bases, leaving 8 bases not matched to a gene. CDR3 length: 16 residues. The chain joins TRBV4-1 to TRBJ2-5, with 11 nucleotides matching TRBD1. This clonotype was obtained from a woman at least 80 years old with COVID-19, enrolled during active disease. Sample: peripheral blood. The CDR3, as DNA: TGCGCCAGCAGCCTACGGACAGGGGGCTTACCAGAGACCCAGTACTTC. This encodes CASSLRTGGLPETQYF.